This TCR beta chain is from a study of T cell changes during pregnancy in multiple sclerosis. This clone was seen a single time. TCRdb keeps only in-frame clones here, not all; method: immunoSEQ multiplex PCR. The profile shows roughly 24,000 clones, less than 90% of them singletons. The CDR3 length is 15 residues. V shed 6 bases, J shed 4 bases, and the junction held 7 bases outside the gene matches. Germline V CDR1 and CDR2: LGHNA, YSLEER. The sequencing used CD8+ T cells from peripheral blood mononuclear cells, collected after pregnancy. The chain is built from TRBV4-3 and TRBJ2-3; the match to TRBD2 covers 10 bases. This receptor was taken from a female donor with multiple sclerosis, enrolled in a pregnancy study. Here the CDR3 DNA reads TGCGCCAGCAGTGACGGACTAGCGGACGCAGATACGCAGTATTTT. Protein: CASSDGLADADTQYF.